The rows below give T cell receptor beta chains drawn from one sample of a study of cytomegalovirus exposure and HLA in healthy donors. TCRdb keeps only in-frame clones here, not all; method: immunoSEQ multiplex PCR. The sample carries roughly 330,000 clones, about 90% recorded once. Sequencing was done on a sample of PBMCs. The source is a woman under 40 in good health and CMV-seropositive. Each CDR3 is given with its conserved first and last residue. A D gene is named only where the DNA matches it firmly. A clone size is listed for some rows: how often the clone was seen (once, few, many), or a class if it is expanded.

j_call | v_call | d_call | clone_size | cdr3_nt | cdr3_aa
TRBJ2-7 | TRBV27 | TRBD2 | . | TGTGCCAGCAGTTTATCGATAACTAGCGGGACATCCTACGAGCAGTACTTC | CASSLSITSGTSYEQYF
TRBJ2-2 | TRBV11-2 | . | . | TGTGCCAGCAGCTTAGTCACGGGCACCGGGGAGCTGTTTTTT | CASSLVTGTGELFF
TRBJ2-7 | TRBV7-3 | . | once | TGTGCCAGCAGCTTGTCTGGGGATGCTTCCTACGAGCAGTACTTC | CASSLSGDASYEQYF
TRBJ2-7 | TRBV19 | . | . | TGTGCCAGTAGCGGACTCGTCGGACAGACGAGCTCCTACGAGCAGTACTTC | CASSGLVGQTSSYEQYF
TRBJ2-2 | TRBV7-7 | TRBD1 | . | TGTGCCAGCAGCTTAGCAATGACAGGGATCGCCGGGGAGCTGTTTTTT | CASSLAMTGIAGELFF
TRBJ1-4 | TRBV30 | . | once | TGTGCCTGGAGTAAGCAAACTAATGAAAAACTGTTTTTT | CAWSKQTNEKLFF
TRBJ2-3 | TRBV4-2 | . | many | TGTGCCAGCAGCCCGGGGAGAGAACCAGATACGCAGTATTTT | CASSPGREPDTQYF
TRBJ2-6 | TRBV4-3 | . | . | TGCGCCAGCAGCCGGGGGCTTGGGGCCAACGTCCTGACTTTC | CASSRGLGANVLTF
TRBJ1-1 | TRBV9 | . | . | TGTGCCAGCAGCGTGGGAAAAAGGGAAGGCGACACTGAAGCTTTCTTT | CASSVGKREGDTEAFF
TRBJ1-3 | TRBV6-5 | TRBD1 | . | TGTGCCAGCAGAAGACAGGGGGTCTCTGGAAACACCATATATTTT | CASRRQGVSGNTIYF
TRBJ1-1 | TRBV4-3 | TRBD1 | . | TGCGCCAGCAGCCAAGATACAGGGGTGGGTACTGAAGCTTTCTTT | CASSQDTGVGTEAFF
TRBJ2-2 | TRBV27 | TRBD2 | . | TGTGCCAGCAGTCCGGGACTAGCGGATTTGGCCGGGGAGCTGTTTTTT | CASSPGLADLAGELFF
TRBJ1-3 | TRBV6-1 | . | . | TGTGCCAGCAGCGTGGATCGGGGGCCTGGAAACACCATATATTTT | CASSVDRGPGNTIYF
TRBJ1-5 | TRBV5-1 | . | . | TGCGCCAGCAGCACGGACTCCTCGGGAGGTCAGCCCCAGCATTTT | CASSTDSSGGQPQHF
TRBJ2-7 | TRBV27 | TRBD2 | . | TGTGCCAGCAGTCAACTAGCGGGACCCTACGAGCAGTACTTC | CASSQLAGPYEQYF
TRBJ2-1 | TRBV6-5 | TRBD2 | . | TGTGCCAGCAGCGTTGGGGGGGTTATGAAGAATGAGCAGTTCTTC | CASSVGGVMKNEQFF
TRBJ2-3 | TRBV5-4 | TRBD1 | . | TGTGCCAGCAGCGGGACAGGGGGCGCAAGCACAGATACGCAGTATTTT | CASSGTGGASTDTQYF
TRBJ2-1 | TRBV6-5 | TRBD2 | . | TGTGCCAGCAGTTACAGGACTAGCGGGGGATATGAGCAGTTCTTC | CASSYRTSGGYEQFF
TRBJ1-6 | TRBV7-9 | . | . | TGTGCCAGCAGCTTACCCGAAGGCTCACCCCTCCACTTT | CASSLPEGSPLHF
TRBJ2-1 | TRBV28 | TRBD2 | . | TGTGCCAGCAGTTTTTCCGTTCAAGCGGGAATCGGTGAAAATGAGCAGTTCTTC | CASSFSVQAGIGENEQFF
TRBJ2-2 | TRBV7-3 | . | . | TGTGCCAGCAGCCTCCGGGACGGCACCGGGGAGCTGTTTTTT | CASSLRDGTGELFF
TRBJ2-7 | TRBV7-9 | TRBD2 | . | TGTGCCAGCAGCTTAGGCGGGGGGGCCGCCGAGCAGTACTTC | CASSLGGGAAEQYF
TRBJ1-2 | TRBV28 | . | once | TGTGCCAGCAGTTTGGCAGGGACCTATGGCTACACCTTC | CASSLAGTYGYTF
TRBJ2-1 | TRBV5-4 | TRBD1 | . | TGTGCCAGCAGCTTAGCAGGCGGGACAGGGATCTACAATGAGCAGTTCTTC | CASSLAGGTGIYNEQFF
TRBJ2-5 | TRBV4-1 | . | . | TGCGCCAGCAGCCAAGCCCCCCTCGCGCGTCAAGAGACCCAGTACTTC | CASSQAPLARQETQYF
TRBJ1-4 | TRBV7-2 | . | . | TGTGCCAGCAGCTTAAACACACAGCTGCGGGGAAAACTGTTTTTT | CASSLNTQLRGKLFF
TRBJ2-3 | TRBV7-6 | TRBD2 | . | TGTGCCAGCAGCTTCAGCGGGGGCACAGATACGCAGTATTTT | CASSFSGGTDTQYF
TRBJ2-7 | TRBV19 | . | few | TGTGCCAGTAGTATAGTCGGGGTCAACGAGCAGTACTTC | CASSIVGVNEQYF
TRBJ2-3 | TRBV28 | TRBD2 | . | TGTGCCAGCAGTTTATTCGCGGGGACTAGCGGCACCACAGATACGCAGTATTTT | CASSLFAGTSGTTDTQYF
TRBJ1-2 | TRBV6-5 | . | . | TGTGCCAGCCAGCCGGGGCGAAGTGGCTACACCTTC | CASQPGRSGYTF
TRBJ1-6 | TRBV27 | . | few | TGTGCCAGCAGTTTAATTAAGGGTTCACCCCTCCACTTT | CASSLIKGSPLHF
TRBJ1-2 | TRBV6-5 | . | . | TGTGCCAGCAGTTCGATACATGGTCTCTCTAACGGCTACACCTTC | CASSSIHGLSNGYTF
TRBJ2-5 | TRBV28 | . | . | TGTGCCAGCAGTAACGGACCCTGGCCGGCCCAGTACTTC | CASSNGPWPAQYF
TRBJ2-3 | TRBV30 | . | . | TGTGCCTGGAGTATTGGACTCACAGATACGCAGTATTTT | CAWSIGLTDTQYF
TRBJ1-5 | TRBV5-4 | TRBD1 | . | TGTGCCAGCAGCTTAGGGACAGGACCCTATCAGCCCCAGCATTTT | CASSLGTGPYQPQHF
TRBJ1-1 | TRBV30 | . | . | TGTGCCTGGGGGCGACATCTCCCCAACACTGAAGCTTTCTTT | CAWGRHLPNTEAFF
TRBJ2-7 | TRBV7-9 | TRBD1 | . | TGTGCCAGCAGCTCCCCGGACAGGGTGTCCTACGAGCAGTACTTC | CASSSPDRVSYEQYF
TRBJ2-7 | TRBV29-1 | TRBD1 | . | TGCAGCGTTGAAACAGGGGATCCATACGAGCAGTACTTC | CSVETGDPYEQYF
TRBJ2-6 | TRBV7-9 | . | . | TGTGCCAGCAGCTTCGGCAGGGTAGGATCTGGGGCCAACGTCCTGACTTTC | CASSFGRVGSGANVLTF
TRBJ1-4 | TRBV27 | . | . | TGTGCCAGCTCTTCACCCGGTCTTTCCCCTCATGAAAAACTGTTTTTT | CASSSPGLSPHEKLFF
TRBJ1-1 | TRBV27 | . | few | TGTGCCAGCAGTTTACCGGGAAGGACTGAAGCTTTCTTT | CASSLPGRTEAFF
TRBJ2-1 | TRBV7-8 | . | once | TGTGCCAGCAGCTCTTTGGGTTCCTCGAGCTCCTACAATGAGCAGTTCTTC | CASSSLGSSSSYNEQFF
TRBJ2-6 | TRBV27 | . | . | TGTGCCAGCAGTGCCCGGGACGCCTCTGGGGCCAACGTCCTGACTTTC | CASSARDASGANVLTF
TRBJ2-2 | TRBV29-1 | TRBD1 | . | TGCAGCGTTGAAAAGACAGGGGCGCGCACCGGGGAGCTGTTTTTT | CSVEKTGARTGELFF
TRBJ1-1 | TRBV20-1 | . | . | TGCAGTGCTCACCGGGACATTCAGTTCTTT | CSAHRDIQFF
TRBJ1-2 | TRBV15 | . | . | TGTGCCACCAGCAGAGATCAGGCGGACTATGGCTACACCTTC | CATSRDQADYGYTF
TRBJ1-2 | TRBV30 | . | . | TGTGCCTGGAGACTCGGGGGATCTAACTATGGCTACACCTTC | CAWRLGGSNYGYTF
TRBJ2-3 | TRBV18 | . | . | TGTGCCAGCTCATCTGGCGAAGAGACACTTCACACAGATACGCAGTATTTT | CASSSGEETLHTDTQYF
TRBJ2-3 | TRBV5-1 | TRBD2 | few | TGCGCCAGCAGCCCGGGACTAGCGGCGACCGGGGTTGATACGCAGTATTTT | CASSPGLAATGVDTQYF
TRBJ1-1 | TRBV29-1 | . | once | TGCAGCGTTGAAGTAGGGATCGGCAGGGGAGAAGGAGCTTTCTTT | CSVEVGIGRGEGAFF
TRBJ2-2 | TRBV20-1 | . | once | TGCAGTGCTAGCCTCACCGGGGAGCTGTTTTTT | CSASLTGELFF
TRBJ2-7 | TRBV7-7 | TRBD1 | . | TGTGCCAGCAGCCCAGGGACAGGGGGCTACGAGCAGTACTTC | CASSPGTGGYEQYF
TRBJ1-1 | TRBV7-9 | . | . | TGTGCCAGCAGCTGGGGACGGATGGAAGCTTTCTTT | CASSWGRMEAFF
TRBJ2-7 | TRBV7-8 | TRBD1 | . | TGTGCCAGCAGCCCGCCTCTAGCCGGGACAGGGTTCGACGAGCAGTACTTC | CASSPPLAGTGFDEQYF
TRBJ1-2 | TRBV4-3 | . | . | TGCGCCAGCAGCCAAGATCGGGGCTGGTCTAACTATGGCTACACCTTC | CASSQDRGWSNYGYTF
TRBJ2-1 | TRBV6-5 | TRBD1 | . | TGTGCCAGCAGGACAGGGGGCCTAAGGTACAATGAGCAGTTCTTC | CASRTGGLRYNEQFF
TRBJ2-7 | TRBV27 | . | . | TGTGCCAGCAGTTTATCGGAACCCTACGAGCAGTACTTC | CASSLSEPYEQYF